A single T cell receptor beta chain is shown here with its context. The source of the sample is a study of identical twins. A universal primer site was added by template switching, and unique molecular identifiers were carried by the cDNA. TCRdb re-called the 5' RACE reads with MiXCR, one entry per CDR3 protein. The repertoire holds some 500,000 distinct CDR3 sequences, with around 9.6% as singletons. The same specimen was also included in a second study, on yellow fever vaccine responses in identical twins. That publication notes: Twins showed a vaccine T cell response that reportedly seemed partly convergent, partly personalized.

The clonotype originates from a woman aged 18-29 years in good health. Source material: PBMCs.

The CDR3 bases are TGTGCCATCCGAGGGGAAATGGGGACTGAAGCTTTCTTT. As protein: CAIRGEMGTEAFF. V gene TRBV10-3 combines with J gene TRBJ1-1, with a tentative D call TRBD1 (5 bases). The CDR3 length is 13 residues. Between the trimmed V and J ends, which lost 8 bases and 5 bases, there was a span of 15 bases. Germline V gene lookup returns CDR1 ENHRY and CDR2 SYGVKD.